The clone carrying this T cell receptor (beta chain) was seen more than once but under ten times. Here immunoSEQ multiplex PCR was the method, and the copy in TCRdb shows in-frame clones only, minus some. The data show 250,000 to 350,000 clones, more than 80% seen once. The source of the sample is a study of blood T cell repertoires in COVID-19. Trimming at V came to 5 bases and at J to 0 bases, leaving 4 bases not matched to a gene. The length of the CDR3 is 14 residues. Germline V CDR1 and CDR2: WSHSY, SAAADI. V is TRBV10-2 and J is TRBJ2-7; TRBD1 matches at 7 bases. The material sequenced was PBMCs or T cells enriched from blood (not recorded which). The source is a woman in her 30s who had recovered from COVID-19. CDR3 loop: CASSRGQFSYEQYF. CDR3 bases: TGCGCCAGCAGTAGGGGACAGTTCTCCTACGAGCAGTACTTC.